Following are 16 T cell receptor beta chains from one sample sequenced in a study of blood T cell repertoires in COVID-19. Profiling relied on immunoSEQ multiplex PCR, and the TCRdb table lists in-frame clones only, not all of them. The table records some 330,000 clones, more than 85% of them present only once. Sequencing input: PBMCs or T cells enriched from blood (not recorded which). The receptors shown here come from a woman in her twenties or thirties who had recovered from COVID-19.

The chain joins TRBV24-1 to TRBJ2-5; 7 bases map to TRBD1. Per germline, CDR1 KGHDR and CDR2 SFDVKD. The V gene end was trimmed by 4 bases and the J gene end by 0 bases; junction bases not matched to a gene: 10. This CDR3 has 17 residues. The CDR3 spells CATSEPSGTENQETQYF. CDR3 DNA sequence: TGTGCCACCAGTGAGCCATCCGGGACAGAGAACCAAGAGACCCAGTACTTC.

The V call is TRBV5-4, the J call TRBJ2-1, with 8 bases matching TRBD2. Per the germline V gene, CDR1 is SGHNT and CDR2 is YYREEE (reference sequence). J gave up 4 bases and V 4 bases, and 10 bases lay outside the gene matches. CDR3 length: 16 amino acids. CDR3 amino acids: CASSRGSGGDYNEQFF. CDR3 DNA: TGTGCCAGCAGCCGGGGAAGCGGGGGAGATTACAATGAGCAGTTCTTC.

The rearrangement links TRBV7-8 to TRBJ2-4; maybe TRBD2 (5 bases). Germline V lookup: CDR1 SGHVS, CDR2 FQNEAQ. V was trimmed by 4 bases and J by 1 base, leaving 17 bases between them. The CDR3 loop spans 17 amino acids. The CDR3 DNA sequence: TGTGCCAGCAGCTCCTCCAGAGGGAAAGGGGCCAAAAACATTCAGTACTTC. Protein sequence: CASSSSRGKGAKNIQYF.

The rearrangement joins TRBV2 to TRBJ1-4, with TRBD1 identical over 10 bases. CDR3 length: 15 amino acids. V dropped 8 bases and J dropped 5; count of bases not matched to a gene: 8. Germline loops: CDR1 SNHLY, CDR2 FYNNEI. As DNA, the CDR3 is TGTGCCAGCGGACGACAGGGGGCGCGCAATGAAAAACTGTTTTTT. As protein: CASGRQGARNEKLFF.

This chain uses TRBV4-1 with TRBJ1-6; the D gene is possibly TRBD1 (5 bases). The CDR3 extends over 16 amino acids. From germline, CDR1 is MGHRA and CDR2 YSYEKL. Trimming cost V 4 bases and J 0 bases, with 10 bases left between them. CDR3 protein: CASSPEGASYNSPLHF. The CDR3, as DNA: TGCGCCAGCAGCCCAGAAGGGGCCTCCTATAATTCACCCCTCCACTTT.

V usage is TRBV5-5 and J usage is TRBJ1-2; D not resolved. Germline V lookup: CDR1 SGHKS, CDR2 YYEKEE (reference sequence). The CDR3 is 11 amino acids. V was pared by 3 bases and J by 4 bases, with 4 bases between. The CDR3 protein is CASSSVYGYTF. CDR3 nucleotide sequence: TGTGCCAGCAGCTCCGTCTATGGCTACACCTTC. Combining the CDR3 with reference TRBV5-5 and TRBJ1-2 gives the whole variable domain DAGVTQSPTHLIKTRGQQVTLRCSPISGHKSVSWYQQVLGQGPQFIFQYYEKEERGRGNFPDRFSARQFPNYSSELNVNALLLGDSALYLCASSSVYGYTFGSGTRLTVV.

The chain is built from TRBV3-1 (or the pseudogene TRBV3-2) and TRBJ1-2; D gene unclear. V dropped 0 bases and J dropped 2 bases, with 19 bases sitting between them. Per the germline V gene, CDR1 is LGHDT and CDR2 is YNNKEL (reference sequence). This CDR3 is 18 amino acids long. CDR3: CASSQDTLSRDQNYGYTF. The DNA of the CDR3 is TGTGCCAGCAGCCAAGACACCCTAAGCCGGGATCAGAACTATGGCTACACCTTC.

This CDR3 is CATSRGSLHTNEKLFF. Written as DNA, the CDR3 is TGTGCCACCTCGAGGGGGTCTCTCCATACTAATGAAAAACTGTTTTTT. This sequence joins TRBV19 and TRBJ1-4; a weak D match, TRBD1 (6 bases). Germline-derived CDR1 and CDR2 are LNHDA and SQIVND (reference sequence). The length of the CDR3 is 16 residues. V was cut by 10 bases and J by 2 bases, with 20 bases left in between.

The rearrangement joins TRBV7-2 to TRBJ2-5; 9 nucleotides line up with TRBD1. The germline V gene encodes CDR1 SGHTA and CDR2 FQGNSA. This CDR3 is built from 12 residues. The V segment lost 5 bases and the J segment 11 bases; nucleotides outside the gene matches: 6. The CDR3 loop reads CASSPGQGKQYF. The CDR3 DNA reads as TGTGCCAGCAGCCCGGGACAGGGAAAACAGTACTTC.

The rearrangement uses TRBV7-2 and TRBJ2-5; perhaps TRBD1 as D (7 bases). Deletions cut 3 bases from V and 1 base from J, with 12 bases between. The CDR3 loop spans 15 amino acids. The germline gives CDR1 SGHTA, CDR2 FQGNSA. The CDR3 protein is CASSFQGGPQETQYF. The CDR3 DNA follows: TGTGCCAGCAGCTTCCAGGGGGGCCCCCAAGAGACCCAGTACTTC.

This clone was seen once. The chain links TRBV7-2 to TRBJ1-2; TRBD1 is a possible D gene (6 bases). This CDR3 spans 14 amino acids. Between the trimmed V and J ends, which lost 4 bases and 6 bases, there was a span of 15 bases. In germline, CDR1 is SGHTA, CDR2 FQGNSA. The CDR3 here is CASSSRQEHHGYTF. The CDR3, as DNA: TGTGCCAGCAGCTCGCGACAGGAACATCATGGCTACACCTTC.

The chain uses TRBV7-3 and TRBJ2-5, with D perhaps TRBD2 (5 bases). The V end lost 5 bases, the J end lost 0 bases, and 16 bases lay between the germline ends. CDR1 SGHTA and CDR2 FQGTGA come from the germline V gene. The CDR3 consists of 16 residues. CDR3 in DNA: TGTGCCAGCAGCCCTACTGGCGGGCGGAACCAAGAGACCCAGTACTTC. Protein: CASSPTGGRNQETQYF.

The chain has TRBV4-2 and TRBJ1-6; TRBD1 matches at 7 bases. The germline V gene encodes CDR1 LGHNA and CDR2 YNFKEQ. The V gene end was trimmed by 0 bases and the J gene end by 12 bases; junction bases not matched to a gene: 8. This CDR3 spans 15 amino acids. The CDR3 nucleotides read TGTGCCAGCAGCCAAGAACGACAGGGAGTTATACCCCTCCACTTT. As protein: CASSQERQGVIPLHF.

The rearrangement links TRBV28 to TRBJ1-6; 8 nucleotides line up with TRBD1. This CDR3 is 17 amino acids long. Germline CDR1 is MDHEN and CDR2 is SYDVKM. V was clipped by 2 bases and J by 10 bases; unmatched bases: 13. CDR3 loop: CASSLPQTGAWGSPLHF. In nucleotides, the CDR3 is TGTGCCAGCAGTTTACCTCAGACAGGGGCATGGGGGTCACCCCTCCACTTT.

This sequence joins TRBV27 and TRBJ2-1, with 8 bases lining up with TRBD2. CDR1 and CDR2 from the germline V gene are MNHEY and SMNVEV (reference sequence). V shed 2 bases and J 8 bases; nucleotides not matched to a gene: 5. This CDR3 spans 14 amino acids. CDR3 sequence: CASSLSGGGYEQFF. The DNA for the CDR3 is TGTGCCAGCAGTTTAAGCGGGGGTGGGTATGAGCAGTTCTTC.

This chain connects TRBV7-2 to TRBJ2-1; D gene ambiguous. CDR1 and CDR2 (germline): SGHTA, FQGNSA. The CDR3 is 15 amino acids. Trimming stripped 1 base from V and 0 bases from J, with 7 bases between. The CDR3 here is CASSLDSNSYNEQFF. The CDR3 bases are TGTGCCAGCAGCTTAGACTCCAACTCCTACAATGAGCAGTTCTTC.